These T cell receptor beta chains were read from a single sample in a study of cytomegalovirus exposure and HLA in healthy donors. Measured with immunoSEQ multiplex PCR; TCRdb has only the in-frame clones, and not every one. The sample holds approximately 140,000 clones, 80% seen once. The sequencing sample was made of PBMCs. The receptors shown here come from a middle-aged woman in good health and CMV-seronegative. CDR3s include the opening cysteine and the closing phenylalanine or tryptophan. A D gene is named only where the DNA matches it firmly. Only part of the rows carry a size: once, few, many, or a class if the clone is expanded.

D,V,size,J,DNA,CDR3
TRBD2,TRBV12-5,.,TRBJ2-5,TGTGCTAGTGGTACGGGGACTAGCGGGTCCCAAGAGACCCAGTACTTC,CASGTGTSGSQETQYF
.,TRBV5-1,once,TRBJ2-3,TGCGCCAGCAGCCTTGGACTAAACACAGATACGCAGTATTTT,CASSLGLNTDTQYF
.,TRBV11-2,.,TRBJ1-5,TGTGCCAGCAGCCTACAGGTCGGTCAGCCCCAGCATTTT,CASSLQVGQPQHF
.,TRBV7-7,.,TRBJ1-1,TGTGCTAGCAGCAGGGGCGAGGACACTGAAGCTTTCTTT,CASSRGEDTEAFF
.,TRBV4-1,.,TRBJ1-1,TGCGCCAGCAGCCAATCCGGGGGCACTGAAGCTTTCTTT,CASSQSGGTEAFF
.,TRBV2,.,TRBJ1-2,TGTGCCAGCATTGAGGGGAGCTATGGCTACACCTTC,CASIEGSYGYTF
.,TRBV15,.,TRBJ1-2,TGTGCCACCAGCAGAGACCAAGTCTCGGGTAACTATGGCTACACCTTC,CATSRDQVSGNYGYTF
.,TRBV4-1,.,TRBJ1-5,TGCGCCAGCAGCCGAGGGTTCAACCAGCCCCAGCATTTT,CASSRGFNQPQHF
.,TRBV2,.,TRBJ2-7,TGTGCCAGCGTTGAGGACAGACCCACCTACGAGCAGTACTTC,CASVEDRPTYEQYF
TRBD2,TRBV27,.,TRBJ2-1,TGTGCCAGCAGTACTAGCGGGGGTTCTTACAATGAGCAGTTCTTC,CASSTSGGSYNEQFF
.,TRBV10-1,.,TRBJ1-4,TGCGCCGACCGGACAGCAACTAATGAAAAACTGTTTTTT,CADRTATNEKLFF
.,TRBV12-5,.,TRBJ2-3,TGTGCTAGTGGTTTGGCTACGGACATACGCACAGATACGCAGTATTTT,CASGLATDIRTDTQYF
.,TRBV29-1,.,TRBJ2-4,TGCAGCGTTCCCCCGGTAGGGGCAGCCAAAAACATTCAGTACTTC,CSVPPVGAAKNIQYF
TRBD2,TRBV7-9,few,TRBJ2-2,TGTGCCAGCAGCGCAGGACTAGCGGGAAGAACCGGGGAGCTGTTTTTT,CASSAGLAGRTGELFF
.,TRBV11-2,.,TRBJ1-2,TGTGCCAGCAGCCCTAGGGTGGGGCCGGGGGACACCTTC,CASSPRVGPGDTF
.,TRBV10-3,.,TRBJ2-3,TGTGCCATCAGTGAAACGACTATCCAGCCACCCGGTTTT,CAISETTIQPPGF
.,TRBV5-6,.,TRBJ1-1,TGTGCCAGCAGCCCTTCTTTAGAAAACACTGAAGCTTTCTTT,CASSPSLENTEAFF
TRBD2,TRBV25-1,.,TRBJ2-7,TGTGCCAGCAGTGAAATGGGCGGGAGCTACGAGCAGTACTTC,CASSEMGGSYEQYF
.,TRBV5-4,.,TRBJ1-1,TGTGCCAGCAGAGCCCCCGGGCAGGGGAGCGAAGCTTTCTTT,CASRAPGQGSEAFF
TRBD1,TRBV2,.,TRBJ1-3,TGTGCCAGCAGTGGAGCCGGGACAGATGGAAACACCATATATTTT,CASSGAGTDGNTIYF
.,TRBV20-1,.,TRBJ1-1,TGCAGTTTTAGGGGGATTACTGAAGCTTTCTTT,CSFRGITEAFF
TRBD1,TRBV4-3,.,TRBJ1-4,TGCGCCAGCAGCCAAGATCTAGGCAGGGGGGTTGAAAAACTGTTTTTT,CASSQDLGRGVEKLFF
.,TRBV7-9,.,TRBJ2-7,TGTGCCAGCAGCTCAACAGGCGGTAGGGCCTACGAGCAGTACTTC,CASSSTGGRAYEQYF
TRBD2,TRBV9,.,TRBJ2-3,TGTGCCAGCAGCCCCAAACTAGCGGGGGGGGCAGATACGCAGTATTTT,CASSPKLAGGADTQYF
.,TRBV29-1,.,TRBJ1-5,TGCAGCGTTGCGAGGGACAATCAGCCCCAGCATTTT,CSVARDNQPQHF
.,TRBV6-5,once,TRBJ2-7,TGTGCCAGCAGTTTGGCCCGTCGATCCTACGAGCAGTACTTC,CASSLARRSYEQYF
.,TRBV5-1,once,TRBJ2-1,TGCGCCAGCAGCTTGCGTAGGACTGACAATGAGCAGTTCTTC,CASSLRRTDNEQFF
.,TRBV2,.,TRBJ2-5,TGTGCCAGCAGTGGACTCCGCTCAGAGACCCAGTACTTC,CASSGLRSETQYF
.,TRBV7-2,.,TRBJ2-7,TGTGCCAGCAGCTTGGGAGGACACTCCTCCTACGAGCAGTACTTC,CASSLGGHSSYEQYF